The present entry profiles one T cell receptor beta chain with its context. Its antigen is currently unknown. The record originates from a study of neurological immune-mediated disorders. Notes on the study in general: TCR clonal expansion peaked in HTLV-1-associated myelopathy patients and was lowest in multiple sclerosis patients. One related-CDR3 cluster, identified by phylogenetic grouping, held the repertoires of 18 of 34 multiple sclerosis patients and was a possible signature.

Sequencing runs each yielded over 160 million TCR-beta sequences from 15-18 subjects. TCRdb reprocessed the 5' RACE reads via MiXCR and lists one record per CDR3 protein. Of about 80,000 distinct CDR3 sequences listed, 5% to 6.5% are singletons. Time point of the sample: longitudinal time-point 2. The germline V gene encodes CDR1 MGHRA and CDR2 YSYEKL. V lost 0 bases, J lost 0 bases, and 17 bases lay in between. The CDR3 runs to 19 residues. This chain connects TRBV4-1 to TRBJ2-2, with D perhaps TRBD2 (5 bases). The sequenced sample consisted of PBMCs. The sequence was obtained from a woman aged 60-75 years with multiple sclerosis. The CDR3 coding sequence is TGCGCCAGCAGCCAAGAGTCCGCGAACAGAGGGCCGAACACCGGGGAGCTGTTTTTT. This sequence encodes CASSQESANRGPNTGELFF.